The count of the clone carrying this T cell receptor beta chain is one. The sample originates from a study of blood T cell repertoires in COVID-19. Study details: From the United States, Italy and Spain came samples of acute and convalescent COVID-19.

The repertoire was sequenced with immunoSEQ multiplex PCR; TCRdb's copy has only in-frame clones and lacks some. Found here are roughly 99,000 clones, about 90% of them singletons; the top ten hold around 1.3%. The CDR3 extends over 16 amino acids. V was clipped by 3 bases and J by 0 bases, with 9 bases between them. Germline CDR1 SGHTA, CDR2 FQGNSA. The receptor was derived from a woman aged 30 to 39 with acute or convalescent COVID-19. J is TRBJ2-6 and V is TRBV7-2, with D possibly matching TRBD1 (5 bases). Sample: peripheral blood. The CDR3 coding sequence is TGTGCCAGCAGCTTGAGACAGCACTCTGGGGCCAACGTCCTGACTTTC. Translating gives CASSLRQHSGANVLTF.